This T cell receptor beta chain was captured by sequencing in a study of blood T cell repertoires in COVID-19. The table came from immunoSEQ multiplex PCR; TCRdb's copy has only in-frame clones and leaves some out. Of 120,000 or so clones listed, more than 70% are singletons. There are 16 residues in the CDR3. Deletions cut 1 base from V and 5 bases from J, with 18 bases between. Germline CDR1 reads LGHDT; CDR2 reads YNNKEL (reference sequence). The V and J genes are TRBV3-1 (or the pseudogene TRBV3-2) and TRBJ2-7, with D possibly matching TRBD2 (5 bases). Material: peripheral blood. This receptor was identified in a woman at least 80 years old with acute or convalescent COVID-19. CDR3 DNA sequence: TGTGCCAGCAGCCAAGCCGGTGGAGAGGGAGTCCACGAGCAGTACTTC. Translating gives CASSQAGGEGVHEQYF.